This T cell receptor beta chain came from a study of T cell responses to AZD1222 COVID-19 vaccine. Pooling was applied to second doses at about 4 or about 12 weeks. Sequenced by immunoSEQ multiplex PCR; TCRdb stores in-frame clones only, minus some. The sample lists tens of thousands of clones, roughly 90% occurring once. Germline V gene data show CDR1 as GTSNPN and CDR2 as SVGIG (reference sequence). The CDR3 extends over 15 amino acids. The ends were cut back, 2 bases at V and 2 bases at J, with 13 bases in the middle. J is TRBJ1-3 and V is TRBV30; D gene uncertain. The input for sequencing was peripheral blood, taken 28 days after the second AZD1222 dose. The receptor was isolated from an adult who received the AZD1222 COVID-19 vaccine. CDR3 protein: CAWSNLGAAGNTIYF. The CDR3 DNA reads TGTGCCTGGAGTAATCTGGGAGCGGCTGGAAACACCATATATTTT.